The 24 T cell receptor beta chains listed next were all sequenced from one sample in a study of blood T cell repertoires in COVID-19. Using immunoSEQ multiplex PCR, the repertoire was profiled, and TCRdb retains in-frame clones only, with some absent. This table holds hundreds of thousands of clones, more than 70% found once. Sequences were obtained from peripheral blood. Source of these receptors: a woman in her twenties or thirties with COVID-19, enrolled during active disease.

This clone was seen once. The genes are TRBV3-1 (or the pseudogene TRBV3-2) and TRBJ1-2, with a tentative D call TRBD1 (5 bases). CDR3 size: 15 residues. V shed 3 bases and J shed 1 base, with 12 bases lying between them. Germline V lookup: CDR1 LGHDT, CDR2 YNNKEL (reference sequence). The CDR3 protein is CASSQVLGDNYGYTF. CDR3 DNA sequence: TGTGCCAGCAGCCAGGTGTTAGGGGATAACTATGGCTACACCTTC.

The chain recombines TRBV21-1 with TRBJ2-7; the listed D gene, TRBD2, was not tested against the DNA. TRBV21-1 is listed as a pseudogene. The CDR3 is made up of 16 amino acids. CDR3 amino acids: CASSKTRGLQLYEQYV. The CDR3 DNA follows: TGTGCCAGCAGCAAAACAAGAGGGTTACAGCTCTACGAGCAGTACGTC.

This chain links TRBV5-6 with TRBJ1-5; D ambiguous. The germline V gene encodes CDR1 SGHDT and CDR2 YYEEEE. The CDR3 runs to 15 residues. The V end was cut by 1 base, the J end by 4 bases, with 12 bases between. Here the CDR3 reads CASSLWGGSNQPQHF. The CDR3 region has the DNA TGTGCCAGCAGCTTGTGGGGAGGTAGTAATCAGCCCCAGCATTTT.

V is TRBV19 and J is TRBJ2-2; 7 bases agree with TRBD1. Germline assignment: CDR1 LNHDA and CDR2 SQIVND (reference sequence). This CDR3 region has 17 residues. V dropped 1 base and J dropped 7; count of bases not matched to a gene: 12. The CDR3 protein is CASSIGQGFSIIGELFF. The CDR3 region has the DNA TGTGCCAGTAGTATAGGACAGGGCTTCTCCATTATCGGGGAGCTGTTTTTT.

The CDR3 loop is CASSGRRGPTNEQFF. The DNA for the CDR3 is TGTGCCAGCAGCGGCCGGAGGGGACCGACCAATGAGCAGTTCTTC. The J gene is TRBJ2-1, the V gene TRBV11-3; perhaps TRBD2 as D (6 bases). Trimming removed 5 bases from V and 6 bases from J, with 17 bases in between. The germline V gene encodes CDR1 SGHNT and CDR2 YENEEA. The CDR3 extends over 15 amino acids.

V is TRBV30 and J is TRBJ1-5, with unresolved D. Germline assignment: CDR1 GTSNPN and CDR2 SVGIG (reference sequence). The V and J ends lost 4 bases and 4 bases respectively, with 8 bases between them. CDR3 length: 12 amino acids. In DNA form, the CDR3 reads TGTGCCTGGACAGGTGGTAATCAGCCCCAGCATTTT. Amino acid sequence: CAWTGGNQPQHF.

The CDR3 here is CASSDVGTNSYNEQFF. DNA for the CDR3: TGCGCCAGCAGTGACGTCGGGACTAACTCCTACAATGAGCAGTTCTTC. The rearrangement joins TRBV10-2 to TRBJ2-1; 7 nucleotides align to TRBD2. CDR1 and CDR2 (germline): WSHSY, SAAADI. The CDR3 spans 16 residues. V lost 3 bases to trimming and J lost 0 bases; unmatched junction nucleotides: 5.

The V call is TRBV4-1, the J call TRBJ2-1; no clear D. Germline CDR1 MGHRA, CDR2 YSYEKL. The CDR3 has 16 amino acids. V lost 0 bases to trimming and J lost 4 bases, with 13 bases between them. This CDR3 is CASSQDEGGSYNEQFF. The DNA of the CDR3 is TGCGCCAGCAGCCAAGATGAAGGCGGATCTTACAATGAGCAGTTCTTC.

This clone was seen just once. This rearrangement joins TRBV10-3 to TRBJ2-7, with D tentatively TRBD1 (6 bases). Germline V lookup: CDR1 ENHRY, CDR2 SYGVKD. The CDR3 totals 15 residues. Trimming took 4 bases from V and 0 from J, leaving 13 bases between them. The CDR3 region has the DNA TGTGCCATCAGTGGCCACAGGGAGAGCTCCTACGAGCAGTACGTC. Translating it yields CAISGHRESSYEQYV.

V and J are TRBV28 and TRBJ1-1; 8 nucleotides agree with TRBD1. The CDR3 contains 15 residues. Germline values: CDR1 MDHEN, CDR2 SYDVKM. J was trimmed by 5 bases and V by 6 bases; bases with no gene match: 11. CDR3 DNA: TGTGCCAGCAGGAGGTCAGGGGGCCTTTGGACTGAAGCTTTCTTT. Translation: CASRRSGGLWTEAFF.

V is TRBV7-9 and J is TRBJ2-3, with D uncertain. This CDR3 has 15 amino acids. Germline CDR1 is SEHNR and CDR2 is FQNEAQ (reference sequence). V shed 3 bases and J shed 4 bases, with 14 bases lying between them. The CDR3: CASSLAVSTPDTQYF. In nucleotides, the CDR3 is TGTGCCAGCAGCTTGGCTGTCTCAACCCCAGATACGCAGTATTTT.

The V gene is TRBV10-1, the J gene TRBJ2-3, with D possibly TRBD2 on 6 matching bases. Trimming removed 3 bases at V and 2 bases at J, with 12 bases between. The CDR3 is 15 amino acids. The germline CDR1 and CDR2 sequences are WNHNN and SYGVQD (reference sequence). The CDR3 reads CASSDGLYSTDTQYF. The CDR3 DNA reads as TGCGCCAGCAGTGACGGACTATATTCCACAGATACGCAGTATTTT.

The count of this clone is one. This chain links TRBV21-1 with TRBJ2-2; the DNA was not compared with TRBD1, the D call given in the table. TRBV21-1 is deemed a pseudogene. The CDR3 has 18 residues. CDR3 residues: CASSIGGSSQSNTGELFF. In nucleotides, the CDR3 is TGTGCCAGCAGCATTGGGGGCAGCAGCCAGTCGAACACCGGGGAGCTGTTTTTT.

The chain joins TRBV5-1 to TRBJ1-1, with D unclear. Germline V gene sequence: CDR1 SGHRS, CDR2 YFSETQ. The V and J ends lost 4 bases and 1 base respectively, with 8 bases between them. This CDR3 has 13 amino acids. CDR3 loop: CASSRDKNTEAFF. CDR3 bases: TGCGCCAGCAGCCGCGATAAGAACACTGAAGCTTTCTTT.

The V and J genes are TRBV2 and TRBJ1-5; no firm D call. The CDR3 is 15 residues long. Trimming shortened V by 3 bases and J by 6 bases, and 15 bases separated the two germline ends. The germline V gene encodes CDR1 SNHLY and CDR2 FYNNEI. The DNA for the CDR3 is TGTGCCAGCAGTGACTCGTACGGGATAGCTCAGCCCCAGCATTTT. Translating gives CASSDSYGIAQPQHF.

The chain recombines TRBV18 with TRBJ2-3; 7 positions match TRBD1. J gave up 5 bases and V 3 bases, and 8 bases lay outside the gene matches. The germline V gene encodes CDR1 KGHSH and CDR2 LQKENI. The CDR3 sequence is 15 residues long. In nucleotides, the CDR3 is TGTGCCAGCTCACCGCCCGGGACAGCTGGAGATACGCAGTATTTT. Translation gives CASSPPGTAGDTQYF.

The CDR3 protein is CASSEPRGGPEGYTF. In DNA, the CDR3 is TGTGCCAGCAGCGAACCCCGCGGGGGTCCTGAGGGCTACACCTTC. The V gene is TRBV7-9, the J gene TRBJ1-2; D possibly corresponds to TRBD1 (5 bases). CDR3 length: 15 amino acids. Germline V CDR1 and CDR2: SEHNR, FQNEAQ (reference sequence). Trimming removed 5 bases at V and 8 bases at J, with 21 bases between.

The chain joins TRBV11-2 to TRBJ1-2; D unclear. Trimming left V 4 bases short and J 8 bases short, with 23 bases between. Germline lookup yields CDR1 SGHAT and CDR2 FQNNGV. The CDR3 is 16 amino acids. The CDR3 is CASSSLGSQIRKGYTF. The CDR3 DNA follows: TGTGCCAGCAGCTCCCTCGGATCTCAAATCAGGAAGGGCTACACCTTC.

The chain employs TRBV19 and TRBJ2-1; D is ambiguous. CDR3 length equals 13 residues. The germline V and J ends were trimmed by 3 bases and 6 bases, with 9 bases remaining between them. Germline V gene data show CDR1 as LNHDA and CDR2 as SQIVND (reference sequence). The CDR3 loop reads CASSMSRGNEQFF. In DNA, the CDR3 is TGTGCCAGTAGTATGAGTCGCGGCAATGAGCAGTTCTTC.

CDR3 sequence reads: CASSLETGSGELFF. The DNA for the CDR3 is TGTGCCAGCAGCTTGGAGACAGGGTCCGGGGAGCTGTTTTTT. The chain combines TRBV11-3 with TRBJ2-2; 7 bases are a match to TRBD1. Trimming cost V 3 bases and J 6 bases; bases outside gene matches: 4. Looked up from germline, CDR1 is SGHNT and CDR2 is YENEEA. This CDR3 region has 14 residues.

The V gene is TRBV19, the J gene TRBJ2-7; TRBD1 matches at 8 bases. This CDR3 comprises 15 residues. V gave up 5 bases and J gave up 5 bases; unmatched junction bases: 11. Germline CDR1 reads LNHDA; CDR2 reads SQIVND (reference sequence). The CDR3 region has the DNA TGTGCCAGTAGTCCACCCCCAGGGGGCGTAAACGAGCAGTACGTC. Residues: CASSPPPGGVNEQYV.

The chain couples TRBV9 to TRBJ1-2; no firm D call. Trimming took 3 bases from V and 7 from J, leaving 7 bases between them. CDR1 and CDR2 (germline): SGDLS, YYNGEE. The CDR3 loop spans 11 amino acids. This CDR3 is CASSGTGGYTF. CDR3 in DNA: TGTGCCAGCAGCGGGACTGGTGGCTACACCTTC.

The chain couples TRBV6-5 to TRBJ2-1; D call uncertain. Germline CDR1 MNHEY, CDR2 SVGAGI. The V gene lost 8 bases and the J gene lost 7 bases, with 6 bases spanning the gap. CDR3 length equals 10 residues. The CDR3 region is CASGQNEQFF. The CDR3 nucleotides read TGTGCCAGCGGCCAGAATGAGCAGTTCTTC.

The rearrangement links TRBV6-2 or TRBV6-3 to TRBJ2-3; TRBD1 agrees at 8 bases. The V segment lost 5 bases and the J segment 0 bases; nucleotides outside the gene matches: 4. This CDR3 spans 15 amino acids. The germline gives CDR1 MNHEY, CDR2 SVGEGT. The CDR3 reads CASSHDRGSTDTQYF. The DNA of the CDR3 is TGTGCCAGCAGTCATGACAGGGGTAGCACAGATACGCAGTATTTT.